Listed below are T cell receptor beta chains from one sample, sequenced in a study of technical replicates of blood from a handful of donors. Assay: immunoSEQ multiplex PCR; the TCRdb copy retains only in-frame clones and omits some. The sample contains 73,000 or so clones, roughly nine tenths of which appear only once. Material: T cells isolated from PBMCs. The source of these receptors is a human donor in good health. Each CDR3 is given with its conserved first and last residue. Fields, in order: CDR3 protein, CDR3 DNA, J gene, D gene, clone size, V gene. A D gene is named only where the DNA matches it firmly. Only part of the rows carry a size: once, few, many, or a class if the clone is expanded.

CASSARDREHEQYF	TGTGCCAGCAGCGCTCGGGACAGGGAGCACGAGCAGTACTTC	TRBJ2-7	TRBD1	.	TRBV9
CASSGQGRSYNEQFF	TGCGCCAGCAGCGGACAGGGGAGAAGTTACAATGAGCAGTTCTTC	TRBJ2-1	TRBD1	.	TRBV10-1
CASSSSQTSHREQYF	TGTGCCAGCAGCTCCTCCCAGACAAGCCATCGGGAGCAGTACTTC	TRBJ2-7	.	once	TRBV7-2
CAWSVKGATGELFF	TGTGCCTGGAGTGTAAAGGGGGCCACCGGGGAGCTGTTTTTT	TRBJ2-2	TRBD1	.	TRBV30
CASSLGYLIAGTDTQYF	TGTGCCAGCAGCCTAGGTTATCTGATAGCGGGGACAGATACGCAGTATTTT	TRBJ2-3	TRBD2	.	TRBV7-2
CASGGASGAHKNEQFF	TGTGCCAGCGGAGGAGCTAGCGGGGCACATAAAAATGAGCAGTTCTTC	TRBJ2-1	TRBD2	.	TRBV7-9
CASSETLGEMNTEAFF	TGTGCCAGCAGTGAAACCCTAGGAGAAATGAACACTGAAGCTTTCTTT	TRBJ1-1	.	.	TRBV6-1
CASSSGGTQYF	TGTGCCAGCAGTTCCGGGGGGACCCAGTACTTC	TRBJ2-5	.	.	TRBV6-5
CASSQWTSGDTGELFF	TGTGCCAGCAGCCAATGGACTAGCGGGGACACCGGGGAGCTGTTTTTT	TRBJ2-2	TRBD2	.	TRBV4-2
CASRTPVRASPLHF	TGCGCCAGCAGAACTCCCGTACGCGCTTCACCCCTCCACTTT	TRBJ1-6	.	.	TRBV4-1
CATSRGTSGRYGDTQYF	TGTGCCACCAGCAGGGGGACTAGCGGGAGGTACGGAGATACGCAGTATTTT	TRBJ2-3	TRBD2	.	TRBV15
CASSFYIDTQYF	TGTGCCAGCAGCTTTTATATAGATACGCAGTATTTT	TRBJ2-3	.	.	TRBV7-2
CASSLSPQGPKETQYF	TGCGCCAGCAGCTTGAGTCCCCAGGGCCCTAAAGAGACCCAGTACTTC	TRBJ2-5	.	.	TRBV5-1
CASTPEVIRAETQYF	TGTGCCAGCACACCCGAGGTAATCAGGGCAGAGACCCAGTACTTC	TRBJ2-5	.	.	TRBV2
CASSLDYGGGFTGELFF	TGTGCCAGCAGCTTAGATTATGGCGGGGGGTTCACCGGGGAGCTGTTTTTT	TRBJ2-2	TRBD2	.	TRBV11-3
CASSLGHTGEWNTEAFF	TGTGCCAGCAGCTTAGGCCATACGGGGGAGTGGAACACTGAAGCTTTCTTT	TRBJ1-1	.	few	TRBV13
CASSDSSDTQYF	TGCGCCAGCAGTGACTCCTCAGATACGCAGTATTTT	TRBJ2-3	.	.	TRBV10-1
CASKGLMNTEAFF	TGTGCCAGCAAGGGGCTGATGAACACTGAAGCTTTCTTT	TRBJ1-1	.	.	TRBV6-5
CASSVSRGATDTQYF	TGTGCCAGCAGCGTTTCCCGGGGTGCCACAGATACGCAGTATTTT	TRBJ2-3	.	.	TRBV5-6
CASSQGAIQGQWEQYF	TGTGCCAGCAGCCAAGGTGCGATTCAGGGACAGTGGGAGCAGTACTTC	TRBJ2-7	TRBD1	.	TRBV7-6
CASSPLPLAGRETQYF	TGTGCCAGCAGCCCCCTCCCACTAGCGGGGAGAGAGACCCAGTACTTC	TRBJ2-5	TRBD2	.	TRBV9
CASSVGDSDSPLHF	TGTGCCAGCAGCGTAGGGGACAGCGATTCACCCCTCCACTTT	TRBJ1-6	TRBD1	.	TRBV9
CASSLSPSGRRLTQYF	TGTGCCAGCAGTTTATCGCCTAGCGGGAGGAGGCTTACGCAGTATTTT	TRBJ2-3	TRBD2	.	TRBV27
CASSVEVRNGELFF	TGTGCCAGCAGCGTAGAAGTGAGGAACGGGGAGCTGTTTTTT	TRBJ2-2	.	.	TRBV9
CSVVRRRYNEQFF	TGCAGCGTTGTGAGGAGACGTTACAATGAGCAGTTCTTC	TRBJ2-1	.	.	TRBV29-1
CASGDGTGTQYGYTF	TGCGCCAGCGGGGATGGGACCGGGACACAATATGGCTACACCTTC	TRBJ1-2	.	.	TRBV5-1
CASSYTVATNEKLFF	TGTGCCAGCAGTTACACTGTAGCTACTAATGAAAAACTGTTTTTT	TRBJ1-4	.	.	TRBV6-5
CASSLGMGLAGGPPGSDYEQYF	TGTGCCAGCAGCTTGGGTATGGGACTAGCGGGAGGGCCTCCCGGGTCCGACTACGAGCAGTACTTC	TRBJ2-7	TRBD2	.	TRBV13
CASRREAAGQGYGYTF	TGTGCCAGCAGACGCGAAGCAGCTGGACAGGGGTACGGCTACACCTTC	TRBJ1-2	TRBD1	.	TRBV7-9
CASSDPSGTGGYNEQFF	TGTGCCAGCAGCGACCCCTCGGGGACAGGGGGCTACAATGAGCAGTTCTTC	TRBJ2-1	TRBD1	.	TRBV2
CASSLAGPNYGYTF	TGTGCCAGCAGTTTGGCAGGGCCGAACTATGGCTACACCTTC	TRBJ1-2	.	.	TRBV27
CASSQTGSQETQYF	TGCGCCAGCAGCCAGACCGGGTCCCAAGAGACCCAGTACTTC	TRBJ2-5	.	.	TRBV4-1
CASSDDRTAPLNSNEQFF	TGCGCCAGCAGCGACGACCGGACTGCTCCCCTTAATAGCAATGAGCAGTTCTTC	TRBJ2-1	.	.	TRBV5-1
CAWNRQMNQPQHF	TGTGCCTGGAATCGACAGATGAATCAGCCCCAGCATTTT	TRBJ1-5	.	.	TRBV30
CATLSLTVRLTTNEKLFF	TGTGCCACCTTATCCCTGACGGTCCGACTTACAACTAATGAAAAACTGTTTTTT	TRBJ1-4	.	.	TRBV28
CASSHTAGGIGGSPLHF	TGTGCCAGCAGCCACACGGCGGGAGGGATTGGTGGTTCACCCCTCCACTTT	TRBJ1-6	.	.	TRBV7-9
CASSVTGGEETQYF	TGCGCCAGCAGCGTGACAGGGGGCGAAGAGACCCAGTACTTC	TRBJ2-5	TRBD1	.	TRBV5-1
CSATVYNEQFF	TGCAGTGCTACCGTCTACAATGAGCAGTTCTTC	TRBJ2-1	.	.	TRBV20-1
CASIGGTSTEAFF	TGCGCCAGCATCGGGGGTACCAGCACTGAAGCTTTCTTT	TRBJ1-1	.	.	TRBV5-1
CASSYSFAGRSEAFF	TGTGCCAGCAGTTACTCTTTCGCAGGGCGGTCTGAAGCTTTCTTT	TRBJ1-1	.	.	TRBV6-5
CASSLVLADEQFF	TGTGCCAGCAGCTTAGTTCTAGCCGATGAGCAGTTCTTC	TRBJ2-1	.	.	TRBV11-2
CASSLASSEYEQYF	TGTGCCAGCAGCTTAGCGTCTTCGGAGTACGAGCAGTACTTC	TRBJ2-7	.	once	TRBV11-1
CASSHLSGSSYNEQFF	TGCGCCAGCAGCCACCTTAGCGGGAGCTCCTACAATGAGCAGTTCTTC	TRBJ2-1	TRBD2	.	TRBV4-1
CASSTAGRDYGYTF	TGCGCCAGCAGTACCGCGGGGCGTGACTATGGCTACACCTTC	TRBJ1-2	.	once	TRBV5-1
CASSLGSHNSPLHF	TGTGCCAGCAGCTTGGGCAGTCACAATTCACCCCTCCACTTT	TRBJ1-6	.	.	TRBV5-5
CAWSPGLAGIEQFF	TGTGCCTGGTCTCCGGGACTAGCGGGGATTGAGCAGTTCTTC	TRBJ2-1	TRBD2	.	TRBV30
CASSTGTAYEQYF	TGTGCCAGCAGTACCGGGACTGCCTACGAGCAGTACTTC	TRBJ2-7	.	.	TRBV6-5
CASSQERDREQYF	TGTGCCAGCAGCCAAGAACGGGATAGGGAGCAGTACTTC	TRBJ2-7	.	.	TRBV4-2
CASSFIPGGTGELFF	TGTGCCAGCAGCTTTATTCCCGGTGGCACCGGGGAGCTGTTTTTT	TRBJ2-2	.	.	TRBV5-8
CASSDRTGNTDTQYF	TGTGCCAGCAGTGACCGGACAGGGAACACAGATACGCAGTATTTT	TRBJ2-3	TRBD1	.	TRBV6-4
CAWANRDRAYNEQFF	TGTGCCTGGGCGAACCGGGACAGGGCCTACAATGAGCAGTTCTTC	TRBJ2-1	TRBD1	.	TRBV30
CASSPGHNNEKLFF	TGTGCCAGCAGCCCTGGCCATAATAATGAAAAACTGTTTTTT	TRBJ1-4	.	.	TRBV7-9
CASSYAPGYGYTF	TGTGCCAGCAGTTACGCTCCCGGCTATGGCTACACCTTC	TRBJ1-2	.	.	TRBV6-6
CASSDKKSSYNSPLHF	TGCGCCAGCAGCGACAAGAAGAGCTCCTATAATTCACCCCTCCACTTT	TRBJ1-6	.	.	TRBV5-1
CASSIQGLNNEQFF	TGTGCCAGCAGTATCCAGGGACTTAACAATGAGCAGTTCTTC	TRBJ2-1	.	.	TRBV13
CASRSGGWQPQHF	TGTGCCAGTAGATCAGGGGGCTGGCAGCCCCAGCATTTT	TRBJ1-5	TRBD1	.	TRBV19
CASSSGTSNGYTF	TGTGCCAGCAGCTCAGGAACCTCAAATGGCTACACCTTC	TRBJ1-2	.	.	TRBV5-6
CASSLAMSWGPKSYEQYF	TGTGCCAGCAGCTTGGCGATGTCGTGGGGCCCGAAGAGCTACGAGCAGTACTTC	TRBJ2-7	.	.	TRBV5-6
CASRAAGGASTEAFF	TGTGCCAGCCGCGCCGCAGGGGGCGCAAGCACTGAAGCTTTCTTT	TRBJ1-1	TRBD1	.	TRBV28
CASSIRGGGQPQHF	TGTGCCAGTAGTATTCGTGGGGGCGGTCAGCCCCAGCATTTT	TRBJ1-5	.	.	TRBV19